This T cell receptor (beta chain) was retrieved from a study of cytomegalovirus exposure and HLA in healthy donors. With regard to this clone: No antigen is known for it.

In the PCR, 60 Vbeta and 13 Jbeta primers were used. Data came from immunoSEQ multiplex PCR; TCRdb stores just in-frame clones and leaves some out. The listing records roughly 62,000 clones. Points from the study as a whole: Indistinguishable V segments such as TRBV6-2 and TRBV6-3 were excluded.

The CDR3 spans 12 residues. The germline V gene encodes CDR1 SEHNR and CDR2 FQNEAQ (reference sequence). V was pared by 1 base and J by 10 bases, with 7 bases between. Sequenced material: PBMCs. The chain links TRBV7-9 to TRBJ1-4; D gene uncertain. This clonotype originated in a male donor in good health and CMV-seronegative. The CDR3 loop is CASSLDYGKLFF. CDR3 nucleotide sequence: TGTGCCAGCAGCTTAGACTATGGAAAACTGTTTTTT.